This paragraph reports one T cell receptor beta chain. The V segment lost 5 bases and the J segment 9 bases; nucleotides outside the gene matches: 9. Germline-derived CDR1 and CDR2 are MNHEY and SMNVEV (reference sequence). The CDR3 is 14 residues long. These data originate in a study of T cells in localized non-small cell lung cancer. Profiling relied on immunoSEQ multiplex PCR, and the TCRdb table lists in-frame clones only, not all of them. The repertoire includes some 20,000 clones, approximately 83% of them detected once, and approximately 4.8% sits in the top ten. This TCR derives from a man aged 40-75 years with stage I lung adenocarcinoma. Sequences were derived from peripheral blood, sampled before any cancer treatment. The V and J genes are TRBV27 and TRBJ2-1; 8 nucleotides align to TRBD2. The CDR3 coding sequence is TGTGCCAGCAGTAACACGGGAGGGCCCGGTGAGCAGTTCTTC. Its protein is CASSNTGGPGEQFF.